The next 17 T cell receptor beta chains were all read from a single sample in a study of molecular identifiers for immune sequencing clone quantification. Each CDR3 protein gets one entry after TCRdb re-called the PCR reads with MiXCR. This table has 300,000 to 400,000 distinct CDR3 sequences, roughly 24% appearing once. The sequencing sample was made of naive CD8+ T cells from blood, with Jurkat cell RNA spiked in. Subset indicated: FACS-sorted CD8+CD4-CCR7+CD45RA+ naive T cells. These receptors were collected from a human donor in good health. Some libraries in this study had Jurkat cell RNA spiked in.

This clonotype appeared many times. The chain has TRBV29-1 and TRBJ1-2; D is ambiguous. Deletions cut 4 bases from V and 3 bases from J, with 12 bases between. Germline CDR1 is SQVTM and CDR2 is ANQGSEA. CDR3 length: 13 residues. CDR3 loop: CSVVPSDHYGYTF. The DNA for the CDR3 is TGCAGCGTTGTGCCCTCGGACCACTATGGCTACACCTTC.

The V gene is TRBV20-1, the J gene TRBJ2-2, with D possibly called TRBD1 or TRBD2 (5 bases each). Looked up from germline, CDR1 is DFQATT and CDR2 is SNEGSKA (reference sequence). V was shortened by 2 bases and J by 2 bases, with 15 bases between the two germline ends. This CDR3 region has 16 residues. The CDR3 DNA reads as TGCAGTGCTAGACCATTCCGGGACGGCAACACCGGGGAGCTGTTTTTT. Amino acid sequence: CSARPFRDGNTGELFF.

This clonotype was detected a few times. The V gene is TRBV20-1, the J gene TRBJ2-7; D is unclear. Germline loops: CDR1 DFQATT, CDR2 SNEGSKA (reference sequence). The germline V and J ends were trimmed by 5 bases and 1 base, with 9 bases remaining between them. The CDR3 has 12 amino acids. CDR3: CSAPDWSYEQYF. In DNA, the CDR3 is TGCAGTGCTCCCGACTGGTCCTACGAGCAGTACTTC.

The V gene is TRBV10-3, the J gene TRBJ1-1, with TRBD1 as a possible D gene (5 bases). The CDR3 runs to 14 residues. Deletions cut 3 bases from V and 4 bases from J, with 12 bases between. The V gene's germline CDR1 is ENHRY and CDR2 SYGVKD. The CDR3 DNA follows: TGTGCCATCAGTGAACCAGGGATGGGCACTGAAGCTTTCTTT. Protein product: CAISEPGMGTEAFF.

The rearrangement joins TRBV7-9 to TRBJ2-5; perhaps TRBD1 as D (6 bases). The CDR3 is 13 amino acids. Germline CDR1 is SEHNR and CDR2 is FQNEAQ (reference sequence). V was clipped by 5 bases and J by 4 bases, with 11 bases between them. The CDR3 DNA reads as TGTGCCAGCAGCGAGATAGGGGGAGAGACCCAGTACTTC. Its protein product is CASSEIGGETQYF.

This clonotype appeared many times. The genes are TRBV20-1 and TRBJ2-4; tentative D call: TRBD1 (5 bases). The CDR3 totals 14 residues. Trimming shortened V by 3 bases and J by 0 bases, and 9 bases separated the two germline ends. Per germline, CDR1 DFQATT and CDR2 SNEGSKA (reference sequence). CDR3 DNA: TGCAGTGCTAGTGCAGGGATAGCCAAAAACATTCAGTACTTC. Its translation: CSASAGIAKNIQYF.

In this sample, this clonotype turned up many times. The chain employs TRBV5-4 and TRBJ1-3; no reliable D call. CDR3 length: 15 residues. Germline V gives CDR1 SGHNT, CDR2 YYREEE (reference sequence). V was shortened by 4 bases and J by 0 bases, with 11 bases between the two germline ends. The DNA for the CDR3 is TGTGCCAGCAGCCAACATGGGGACTCTGGAAACACCATATATTTT. This translates into CASSQHGDSGNTIYF.

This clonotype was counted a few times. The chain couples TRBV4-1 to TRBJ1-1; D unresolved. Trimming removed 1 base from V and 7 bases from J, with 10 bases in between. The CDR3 runs to 13 residues. From germline, CDR1 is MGHRA and CDR2 YSYEKL. The CDR3 DNA is TGCGCCAGCAGCCAAGCACAACAGCTTGAAGCTTTCTTT. This translates into CASSQAQQLEAFF.

The V and J genes are TRBV27 and TRBJ1-5; D remains unclear. V lost 8 bases to trimming and J lost 0 bases, with 20 bases between them. Germline V gene data show CDR1 as MNHEY and CDR2 as SMNVEV (reference sequence). This CDR3 is built from 17 residues. Here the CDR3 DNA reads TGTGCCAGCGGTTCCCTACTCCCAGGTGGTAGCAATCAGCCCCAGCATTTT. Translation gives CASGSLLPGGSNQPQHF.

This clonotype was found a few times. The chain recombines TRBV28 with TRBJ2-7, with a tentative D call TRBD1 (7 bases). The germline V gene encodes CDR1 MDHEN and CDR2 SYDVKM. CDR3 length: 15 residues. V lost 3 bases, J lost 5 bases, and 17 bases lay in between. CDR3 in amino acids: CASSFRGTAGHEQYF. The CDR3 DNA reads TGTGCCAGCAGTTTCAGGGGGACAGCGGGCCACGAGCAGTACTTC.

CDR3 nucleotide sequence: TGTGCCAGTAGCCGGCCGGGACAGTCCTACGAGCAGTACTTC. Translated: CASSRPGQSYEQYF. This chain uses TRBV19 with TRBJ2-7, with 7 bases lining up with TRBD1. V dropped 6 bases and J dropped 1; count of bases not matched to a gene: 6. The CDR3 contains 14 residues. Germline-derived CDR1 and CDR2 are LNHDA and SQIVND (reference sequence).

A few counts support this clonotype. J is TRBJ2-7 and V is TRBV6-2 or TRBV6-3; D could derive from TRBD1 or TRBD2 (6 bases each). Trimming took 8 bases from V and 0 from J, leaving 11 bases between them. Germline assignment: CDR1 MNHEY and CDR2 SVGEGT. This CDR3 spans 13 amino acids. CDR3 amino acids: CASGWGASYEQYF. CDR3 bases: TGTGCCAGCGGCTGGGGGGCCTCCTACGAGCAGTACTTC.

This clonotype occurred many times. This rearrangement joins TRBV29-1 to TRBJ2-7; 9 positions agree with TRBD2. The CDR3 has 13 amino acids. V lost 5 bases to trimming and J lost 2 bases; unmatched junction nucleotides: 4. Germline V gives CDR1 SQVTM, CDR2 ANQGSEA. CDR3 nucleotides: TGCAGCGTTTTAGCGGGAGAGACCTACGAGCAGTACTTC. Translation: CSVLAGETYEQYF.

This clonotype occurred a few times. The chain links TRBV30 to TRBJ2-3, with TRBD2 matching 9 bases. This CDR3 is built from 16 residues. Germline V gene sequence: CDR1 GTSNPN, CDR2 SVGIG (reference sequence). The CDR3 loop is CASRGWPSGITDTQYF. The CDR3 DNA is TGTGCATCGAGGGGCTGGCCTAGCGGGATCACAGATACGCAGTATTTT.

This clonotype was detected many times. This chain connects TRBV29-1 to TRBJ2-2; D gene uncertain. Trimming removed 6 bases from V and 2 bases from J, with 16 bases in between. Germline CDR1 reads SQVTM; CDR2 reads ANQGSEA. The CDR3 has 15 residues. CDR3 in DNA: TGCAGCGTCGTACCCCTTGGGAAAAACACCGGGGAGCTGTTTTTT. This codes for CSVVPLGKNTGELFF.

Comment on this clonotype: A single base separates this from a much larger clone, so it may be a read error. The V gene is TRBV29-1, the J gene TRBJ1-2; TRBD1 agrees at 7 bases. This CDR3 region has 18 residues. Looked up from germline, CDR1 is SQVTM and CDR2 is ANQGSEA. Trimming at V came to 0 bases and at J to 1 base, leaving 14 bases not matched to a gene. The chain's CDR3 is CSVEDPPGQCSFNYGYTF. The CDR3, as DNA: TGCAGCGTTGAAGATCCGCCGGGACAGTGCTCCTTTAACTATGGCTACACCTTC.

This clonotype showed up just a few times. The V call is TRBV5-6, the J call TRBJ2-3; 8 bases are shared with TRBD2. The CDR3 totals 17 residues. Trimming at V came to 0 bases and at J to 2 bases, leaving 8 bases not matched to a gene. From germline, CDR1 is SGHDT and CDR2 YYEEEE. The CDR3 bases are TGTGCCAGCAGCTTGGGCTCCGGGACTAGTTTCACAGATACGCAGTATTTT. Its protein is CASSLGSGTSFTDTQYF.